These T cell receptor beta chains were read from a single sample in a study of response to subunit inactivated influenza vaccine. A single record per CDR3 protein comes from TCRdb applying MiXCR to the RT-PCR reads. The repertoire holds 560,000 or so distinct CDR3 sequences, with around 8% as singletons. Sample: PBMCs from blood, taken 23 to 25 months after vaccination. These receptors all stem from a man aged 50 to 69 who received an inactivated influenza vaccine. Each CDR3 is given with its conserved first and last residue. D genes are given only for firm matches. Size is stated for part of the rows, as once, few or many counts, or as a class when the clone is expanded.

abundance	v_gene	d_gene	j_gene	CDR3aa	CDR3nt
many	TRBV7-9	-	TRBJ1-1	CASSQSGPEAFF	TGTGCCAGCAGCCAGTCGGGTCCGGAAGCTTTCTTT
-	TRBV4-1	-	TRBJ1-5	CASSQGYRARDSNQPQHF	TGCGCCAGCAGCCAAGGTTACAGGGCTCGGGATAGCAATCAGCCCCAGCATTTT
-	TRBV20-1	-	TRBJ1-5	CSAAEQGEHNQPQHF	TGCAGTGCTGCCGAACAGGGAGAACACAATCAGCCCCAGCATTTT
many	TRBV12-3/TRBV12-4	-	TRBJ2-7	CASSLPTSVGEQYF	TGTGCCAGCAGTCTCCCGACTAGTGTGGGCGAGCAGTACTTC
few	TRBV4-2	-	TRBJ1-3	CASSQDSGHGNTIYF	TGTGCCAGCAGCCAAGATTCGGGGCATGGAAACACCATATATTTT
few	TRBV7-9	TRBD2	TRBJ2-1	CASSSQRDSPYNEQFF	TGTGCCAGCAGTTCCCAGCGGGACTCCCCTTACAATGAGCAGTTCTTC
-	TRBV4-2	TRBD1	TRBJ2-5	CASSQDRGLLQETQYF	TGTGCCAGCAGCCAGGACAGGGGGCTTCTCCAAGAGACCCAGTACTTC
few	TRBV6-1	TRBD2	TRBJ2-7	CASKGLAGGSSYEQYF	TGTGCCAGCAAGGGACTAGCGGGGGGAAGCTCCTACGAGCAGTACTTC
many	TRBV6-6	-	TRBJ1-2	CATTNAYSDGYTF	TGTGCCACCACGAACGCCTACAGCGACGGCTACACCTTC
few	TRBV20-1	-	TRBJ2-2	CSAREQGGANTGELFF	TGCAGTGCTAGAGAGCAGGGGGGCGCGAACACCGGGGAGCTGTTTTTT
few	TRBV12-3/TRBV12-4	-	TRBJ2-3	CATATGVHTDTQYF	TGTGCCACCGCGACGGGGGTACACACAGATACGCAGTATTTT
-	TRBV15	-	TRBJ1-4	CATSSWGNEKLFF	TGTGCCACCAGCAGCTGGGGGAACGAAAAACTGTTTTTT
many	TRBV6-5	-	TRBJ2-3	CASSYARNTDTQYF	TGTGCCAGCAGTTACGCCAGGAACACAGATACGCAGTATTTT
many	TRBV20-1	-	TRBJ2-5	CSASELQAQETQYF	TGCAGTGCTAGTGAATTGCAGGCCCAAGAGACCCAGTACTTC
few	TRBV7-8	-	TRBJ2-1	CASSLIRTSYNEQFF	TGTGCCAGCAGCTTAATCCGTACCTCCTACAATGAGCAGTTCTTC
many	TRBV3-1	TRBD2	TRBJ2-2	CASSPGLAGSANTGELFF	TGTGCCAGCAGCCCGGGACTAGCGGGGAGTGCGAACACCGGGGAGCTGTTTTTT
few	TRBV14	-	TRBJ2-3	CASSQHLTQYF	TGTGCCAGCAGCCAACATCTCACGCAGTATTTT
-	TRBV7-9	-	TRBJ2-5	CASSGGRGTQYF	TGTGCCAGCAGCGGAGGCCGCGGGACCCAGTACTTC
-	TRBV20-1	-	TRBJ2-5	CSARRGPRPETQYF	TGCAGTGCTAGGCGGGGGCCCCGTCCCGAGACCCAGTACTTC
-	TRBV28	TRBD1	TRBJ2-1	CASSPNSLAPSTGNTYNEQFF	TGTGCCAGCAGTCCCAACTCTCTCGCCCCCTCGACAGGGAATACCTACAATGAGCAGTTCTTC
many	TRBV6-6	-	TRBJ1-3	CASSSLTENTIYF	TGTGCCAGCAGTTCCCTAACAGAGAACACCATATATTTT
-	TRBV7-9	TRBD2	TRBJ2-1	CASRSGTSSNEQFF	TGTGCCAGCAGATCCGGGACTAGCTCCAATGAGCAGTTCTTC
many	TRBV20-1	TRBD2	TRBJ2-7	CSARGWGSGASYEQYF	TGCAGTGCTAGGGGATGGGGTAGCGGGGCCTCCTACGAGCAGTACTTC
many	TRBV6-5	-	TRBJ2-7	CASSYQATRSYEQYF	TGTGCCAGCAGTTACCAGGCCACCCGTTCCTACGAGCAGTACTTC
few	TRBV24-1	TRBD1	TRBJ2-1	CATSDLALGQGLENEQFF	TGTGCCACCAGTGACCTTGCCCTGGGACAGGGGTTAGAGAATGAGCAGTTCTTC
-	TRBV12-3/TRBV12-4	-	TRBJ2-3	CASSQDVLAGDTQYF	TGTGCCAGCAGCCAGGACGTACTAGCTGGTGATACGCAGTATTTT
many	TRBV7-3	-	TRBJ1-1	CASSLGRATEAFF	TGTGCCAGCAGCTTAGGCAGGGCCACTGAAGCTTTCTTT
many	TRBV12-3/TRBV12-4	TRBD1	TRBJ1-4	CASSPDRAREKLFF	TGTGCCAGCAGCCCGGACAGGGCTCGGGAAAAACTGTTTTTT
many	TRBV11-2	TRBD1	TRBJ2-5	CASSSTSGTERETQYF	TGTGCCAGCAGCTCTACCTCCGGGACAGAACGAGAGACCCAGTACTTC
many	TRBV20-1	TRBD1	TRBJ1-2	CSASGGSRGRNYGYTF	TGCAGTGCTAGTGGCGGATCCAGGGGGCGAAACTATGGCTACACCTTC
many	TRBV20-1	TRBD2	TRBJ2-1	CSASQTTSGRGDEQFF	TGCAGTGCTAGTCAGACGACTAGCGGGAGAGGCGATGAGCAGTTCTTC
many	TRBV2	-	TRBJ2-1	CASSEGSGGYNEQFF	TGTGCCAGCAGTGAAGGGTCCGGCGGATACAATGAGCAGTTCTTC
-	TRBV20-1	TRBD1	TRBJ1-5	CSARDRGHGQPQHF	TGCAGTGCACGCGACAGGGGGCACGGACAGCCCCAGCATTTT
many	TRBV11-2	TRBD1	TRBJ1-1	CASSPRPQGAYRVNTEAFF	TGTGCCAGCAGCCCTCGGCCCCAGGGGGCGTATAGGGTGAACACTGAAGCTTTCTTT
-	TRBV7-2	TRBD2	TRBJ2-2	CASSLGLAGVPGELFF	TGTGCCAGCAGCCTGGGACTAGCGGGAGTTCCCGGGGAGCTGTTTTTT
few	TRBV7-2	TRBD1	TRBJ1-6	CASSLAVQGASPLHF	TGTGCCAGCAGCTTAGCCGTACAGGGGGCTTCACCCCTCCACTTT
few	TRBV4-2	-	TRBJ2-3	CASSQQAGMHADTQYF	TGTGCCAGCAGCCAACAGGCGGGGATGCACGCAGATACGCAGTATTTT
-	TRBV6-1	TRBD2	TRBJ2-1	CASRNKRGGGVRQQFF	TGTGCCAGCAGGAATAAGCGGGGGGGAGGGGTTAGACAGCAGTTCTTC
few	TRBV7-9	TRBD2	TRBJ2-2	CASSLAPGGSTGELFF	TGTGCCAGCAGCTTAGCGCCGGGAGGGAGCACCGGGGAGCTGTTTTTT
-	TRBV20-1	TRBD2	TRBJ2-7	CSARDRGLAPGEQYF	TGCAGTGCTAGAGATAGGGGACTAGCTCCGGGGGAGCAGTACTTC
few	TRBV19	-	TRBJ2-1	CASSNGGDEQFF	TGTGCCAGTAGTAATGGGGGCGATGAGCAGTTCTTC